These T cell receptor beta chains were read from a single sample in a study of T cell responses to AZD1222 COVID-19 vaccine. Here immunoSEQ multiplex PCR was the method, and the copy in TCRdb shows in-frame clones only, minus some. This table has over 100,000 clones, 87% appearing once. The input for sequencing was peripheral blood, taken 28 days after the second AZD1222 dose. The origin of the receptors is an adult who received the AZD1222 COVID-19 vaccine. Each CDR3 is given with its conserved first and last residue. A D gene is named only where the DNA matches it firmly. Clone size appears in some rows only: once, few, many, or a class for an expanded clone.

v_call,d_call,j_call,cdr3_length,clone_size,cdr3_nt,cdr3_aa
TRBV9,-,TRBJ2-7,14,-,TGTGCCAGCAGCGCGGACAGCCACTCCTACGAGCAGTACTTC,CASSADSHSYEQYF
TRBV30,TRBD2,TRBJ2-1,17,-,TGTGCCTGGAGTGAGGAGCGGGGGTTCACCTCCTACAATGAGCAGTTCTTC,CAWSEERGFTSYNEQFF
TRBV2,-,TRBJ1-2,13,-,TGTGCCAGCGTGCAATCAAGCCAGGGTGGCTACACCTTC,CASVQSSQGGYTF
TRBV5-1,TRBD2,TRBJ2-3,15,-,TGCGCCAGCAGCTTGAACGGGGGGTCTACAGATACGCAGTATTTT,CASSLNGGSTDTQYF
TRBV7-9,-,TRBJ1-6,12,-,TGTGCCAGCAGTTTGGGACGTTCACCCCTCCACTTT,CASSLGRSPLHF
TRBV5-4,-,TRBJ2-2,14,-,TGTGCCAGCAGCCTGACACAATACACCGGGGAGCTGTTTTTT,CASSLTQYTGELFF
TRBV7-3,-,TRBJ2-2,15,-,TGTGCCAGCAGCCCGGACAGGAGGGGTCCCGGGGAGCTGTTTTTT,CASSPDRRGPGELFF
TRBV19,-,TRBJ1-2,13,-,TGTGCCAGTTCGGGGGCCCACTTCGGTGGCTACACCTTC,CASSGAHFGGYTF
TRBV10-1,-,TRBJ2-3,12,few,TGCGCCGGACCGAGGGGGTGTGATACGCAGTATTTT,CAGPRGCDTQYF
TRBV13,-,TRBJ2-4,14,-,TGTGCCAGCAGCTTAATAGGCGCCAAAAACATTCAGTACTTC,CASSLIGAKNIQYF
TRBV6-5,-,TRBJ1-5,13,-,TGTGCCAGCGGGCGGGGGGGCAATCAGCCCCAGCATTTT,CASGRGGNQPQHF
TRBV5-1,-,TRBJ1-5,13,-,TGCGCCAGCAGAGCGTCCTTTAATCAGCCCCAGCATTTT,CASRASFNQPQHF
TRBV7-9,TRBD2,TRBJ2-1,15,few,TGTGCCAGCAGCGCAGGACTAGACGGTAACAATGAGCAGTTCTTC,CASSAGLDGNNEQFF
TRBV29-1,-,TRBJ1-5,12,-,TGCAGCGTTGGGGACGGCAATCAGCCCCAGCATTTT,CSVGDGNQPQHF
TRBV7-6,-,TRBJ1-2,15,-,TGTGCCAGCAGCCGCCTTGTCGCGACAAACTATGGCTACACCTTC,CASSRLVATNYGYTF
TRBV7-3,-,TRBJ2-7,13,-,TGTGCCAGCAGCTCCGGACAGAGGTACGAGCAGTACTTC,CASSSGQRYEQYF
TRBV2,-,TRBJ2-3,13,-,TGTGCCAGCAGGGGGGACAACACAGATACGCAGTATTTT,CASRGDNTDTQYF
TRBV28,-,TRBJ2-7,15,once,TGTGCCAGCAGTTCGCGATGGACTGTCGCCTACGAGCAGTACTTC,CASSSRWTVAYEQYF
TRBV4-3,TRBD1,TRBJ1-2,19,-,TGCGCCAGCAGCCAAGAGTTTGGGGGCGAGACAGGGAGGTTCTATGGCTACACCTTC,CASSQEFGGETGRFYGYTF
TRBV5-4,TRBD1,TRBJ2-7,15,-,TGTGCCAGCAGCAAATCCGGGACAGGGTCCTACGAGCAGTACTTC,CASSKSGTGSYEQYF
TRBV7-9,-,TRBJ2-1,15,-,TGTGCCAGCAGCCCTCGGGCGGGCTCCTACAATGAGCAGTTCTTC,CASSPRAGSYNEQFF
TRBV5-1,TRBD1,TRBJ2-7,15,-,TGCGCCAGCAGCTTGGCCGGGACAGGGGGCTTCGAGCAGTACTTC,CASSLAGTGGFEQYF
TRBV12-3/TRBV12-4,-,TRBJ1-5,13,-,TGTGCCAGCAGTTTATCAGCCCCCAGGCCCCAGCATTTT,CASSLSAPRPQHF
TRBV24-1,-,TRBJ1-6,13,once,TGTGCCACCAGTGATGGACTCGGGAGGACCCTCCACTTT,CATSDGLGRTLHF
TRBV12-3/TRBV12-4,-,TRBJ2-1,12,-,TGTGCCAGCAGTGAGGGATACAATGAGCAGTTCTTC,CASSEGYNEQFF
TRBV3-1/TRBV3-2,-,TRBJ1-3,16,few,TGTGCCAGCAGCCGGACCGTGTCCAGCTCTGGAAACACCATATATTTT,CASSRTVSSSGNTIYF
TRBV24-1,TRBD2,TRBJ2-1,13,-,TGTGCCACCAAAAAAGCGGGGGGCAATGAGCAGTTCTTC,CATKKAGGNEQFF
TRBV18,-,TRBJ1-3,15,once,TGTGCCAGCTCACCAGGCGGGGGCCCTGGAAACACCATATATTTT,CASSPGGGPGNTIYF
TRBV19,-,TRBJ1-5,12,-,TGTGCCAGTAGTATATTAGGGCGCTCCCAGCATTTT,CASSILGRSQHF
TRBV27,-,TRBJ1-5,14,-,TGTGCCAGCAGTTTAGGGGGACACAATCAGCCCCAGCATTTT,CASSLGGHNQPQHF
TRBV18,-,TRBJ1-1,14,-,TGTGCCAGCTCACCCAGGAACTCAAACACTGAAGCTTTCTTT,CASSPRNSNTEAFF
TRBV3-1/TRBV3-2,-,TRBJ1-2,15,-,TGTGCCAGCAGCCAAGTGGCCTCGGGGGGCGCGGAGTACACCTTC,CASSQVASGGAEYTF
TRBV6-6,-,TRBJ2-1,13,-,TGTGCCAGCAGTTACCGACCGGACAATGAGCAGTTCTTC,CASSYRPDNEQFF
TRBV19,TRBD1,TRBJ1-2,14,-,TGTGCCAGCTCCGAGCCGCGGGACAGGGCTGACTACACCTTC,CASSEPRDRADYTF
TRBV3-1/TRBV3-2,TRBD1,TRBJ2-7,15,few,TGTGCCAGCAGTCTGGGACAGGGACCCTCCTACGAGCAGTACTTC,CASSLGQGPSYEQYF
TRBV5-1,-,TRBJ1-1,14,-,TGCGCCAGCAGCTCCCTCCAGGGGAACACTGAAGCTTTCTTT,CASSSLQGNTEAFF
TRBV6-1,TRBD1,TRBJ1-2,18,-,TGTGCCAGCAGTGATCCTAAGAAACGGACAGGAGATCTCTATGGCTACACCTTC,CASSDPKKRTGDLYGYTF
TRBV7-2,TRBD2,TRBJ2-5,18,-,TGTGCCAGCAGCTTAACATCAGGACTAGCGGGGGGGCGGGAGACCCAGTACTTC,CASSLTSGLAGGRETQYF
TRBV7-9,-,TRBJ1-2,12,few,TGTGCCAGCAGCAAAAGATCCTATGGCTACACCTTC,CASSKRSYGYTF
TRBV28,-,TRBJ2-6,18,-,TGTGCCAGCAGCCCCCCGGTGGTTTGGGGCTCTGGGGCCAACGTCCTGACTTTC,CASSPPVVWGSGANVLTF
TRBV12-3/TRBV12-4,-,TRBJ1-1,13,-,TGTGCCAGCAGCCCCAGGGGACGCACTGAAGCTTTCTTT,CASSPRGRTEAFF
TRBV7-9,-,TRBJ1-2,13,-,-,CASSLVAAGAGTF
TRBV5-4,TRBD1,TRBJ2-7,15,-,TGTGCCAGCAGCTTCGACAGGGGGCAAAGCTACGAGCAGTACTTC,CASSFDRGQSYEQYF
TRBV6-2/TRBV6-3,TRBD1,TRBJ1-1,14,-,TGTGCCAGCAGCACAGGGGGGGTGAACACTGAAGCTTTCTTT,CASSTGGVNTEAFF
TRBV28,TRBD2,TRBJ2-7,17,-,TGTGCCAGCAGTTTACTTAGCGGGGAATTACTCAAAGACGAGCAGTACTTC,CASSLLSGELLKDEQYF
TRBV9,-,TRBJ1-1,13,-,TGTGCCAGCAGCCTCTCAGGGAGAACTGAAGCTTTCTTT,CASSLSGRTEAFF